This T cell receptor beta chain originates from a study of blood T cell repertoires in COVID-19. Original analysis: Estimation of nucleated cell counts was performed using reference gene primer amplification. Using immunoSEQ multiplex PCR, the repertoire was profiled, and TCRdb retains in-frame clones only, with some absent. V and J calls and clone size follow that table, whereas D and trimming were derived from the DNA. The sample has 320,000 or so clones, 88% seen once. The study counted Cohort 3 donors as recovered given two negative PCRs, clearance, or symptom resolution. The V end lost 6 bases, the J end lost 1 base, and 14 bases lay between the germline ends. The CDR3 totals 15 residues. Looked up from germline, CDR1 is MDHEN and CDR2 is SYDVKM.

The J gene is TRBJ2-3, the V gene TRBV28; TRBD1 is a possible D gene (6 bases). The receptor comes from a man younger than 40 who had recovered from COVID-19. The sequenced material came from PBMCs or T cells enriched from blood (not recorded which). The DNA for the CDR3 is TGTGCCAGCAGAGCTACAGGGTCCGGCACAGATACGCAGTATTTT. Protein: CASRATGSGTDTQYF.